A single sample gave rise to the 7 T cell receptor beta chains below, sequenced in a study of blood T cell repertoires in COVID-19. The data were produced by immunoSEQ multiplex PCR, yet TCRdb's version contains in-frame clones alone and is incomplete. Among fewer than 350,000 clones listed, approximately 86% were seen once. The sequencing input was peripheral blood. The receptor source for this set is a man aged 40-49 years with active or convalescent COVID-19.

The rearrangement joins TRBV19 to TRBJ1-2; unclear D gene. Germline-derived CDR1 and CDR2 are LNHDA and SQIVND (reference sequence). Trimming left V 2 bases short and J 8 bases short, with 15 bases between. The CDR3 length is 14 residues. The CDR3 protein is CASSIPLQRMGYTF. The CDR3 nucleotides are TGTGCCAGTAGTATACCTCTACAGCGGATGGGCTACACCTTC.

The rearrangement links TRBV5-1 to TRBJ1-4; D call uncertain. Trimming pared 2 bases from V and 0 bases from J, leaving 14 bases between. The germline V gene has CDR1 SGHRS and CDR2 YFSETQ. This CDR3 spans 17 amino acids. The CDR3 sequence is CASSFGPLAATNEKLFF. The DNA of the CDR3 is TGCGCCAGCAGCTTTGGCCCTCTGGCAGCAACTAATGAAAAACTGTTTTTT.

This chain links TRBV27 with TRBJ1-6, with 8 bases lining up with TRBD1. Germline V lookup: CDR1 MNHEY, CDR2 SMNVEV (reference sequence). This CDR3 has 14 residues. V trimming: 4 bases; J trimming: 5 bases; junction bases outside the gene matches: 1. This chain's CDR3 is CASSWGQDNSPLHF. The DNA for the CDR3 is TGTGCCAGCAGTTGGGGACAGGATAATTCACCCCTCCACTTT.

The gene calls are TRBV6-5 and TRBJ1-3; no firm D call. The CDR3 consists of 15 residues. The germline V and J ends were trimmed by 6 bases and 3 bases, with 15 bases remaining between them. CDR1 and CDR2 (germline): MNHEY, SVGAGI. The CDR3 DNA reads as TGTGCCAGCAGGCGAGACAAGGCTGATGGAAACACCATATATTTT. Protein sequence: CASRRDKADGNTIYF.

This clone was seen only a few times. This sequence joins TRBV10-3 and TRBJ2-1; D perhaps matches TRBD2 (5 bases). Germline loops: CDR1 ENHRY, CDR2 SYGVKD. V was cut by 0 bases and J by 1 base, with 10 bases left in between. The CDR3 length is 16 residues. The CDR3 reads CAISESTKESYNEQFF. In DNA form, the CDR3 reads TGTGCCATCAGTGAGTCGACTAAGGAGTCCTACAATGAGCAGTTCTTC.

The chain uses TRBV29-1 and TRBJ2-2; TRBD2 aligns across 8 bases. Germline lookup yields CDR1 SQVTM and CDR2 ANQGSEA. This CDR3 is built from 14 residues. The V segment lost 4 bases and the J segment 6 bases; nucleotides outside the gene matches: 7. CDR3 sequence (DNA): TGCAGCGTTGGGAGGACTAGCCAGGCCGGGGAGCTGTTTTTT. It yields the protein CSVGRTSQAGELFF.

The chain joins TRBV5-1 to TRBJ2-1; the match to TRBD2 covers 7 bases. The CDR3 sequence is 15 residues long. Germline V gene data show CDR1 as SGHRS and CDR2 as YFSETQ. V lost 1 base and J lost 8; bases outside the gene matches: 9. CDR3 in amino acids: CASSLKRDRFDEQFF. DNA of the CDR3: TGCGCCAGCAGCTTGAAGCGGGACCGATTCGATGAGCAGTTCTTC.